The entry below describes one TCR beta chain. The CDR3 covers 12 residues. V lost 5 bases and J lost 12, with 14 bases in between. The germline gives CDR1 SEHNR, CDR2 FQNEAQ (reference sequence). MiXCR, applied by TCRdb to the RT-PCR reads, yields one record per CDR3 protein. The table shows 650,000 to 800,000 distinct CDR3 sequences, with 13% to 15% occurring only once. The specimen was memory CD4+ T cells from blood. This clonotype was obtained from a female donor in good health, serving as a healthy control. The J gene is TRBJ2-1, the V gene TRBV7-9; possibly TRBD2 for D (6 bases). The CDR3 DNA is TGTGCCAGCAGCCGCGCGGGGCCCGTGCAGTTCTTC. Its translation is CASSRAGPVQFF.